These T cell receptor beta chains were read from a single sample in a study of shared clonotypes between healthy human individuals. The table came from immunoSEQ multiplex PCR; TCRdb's copy has only in-frame clones and leaves some out. Of roughly 2.6 million clones in the sample, more than 90% were seen once. The sequenced sample consisted of naive CD4+ T cells sorted from blood. The receptors derive from a man aged 18 to 29 in good health. The conserved cysteine and the conserved F or W are not part of the CDR3 here. D genes are given only for firm matches. The size of a clone is reported for some rows only, either as once, few or many, or as a class for expanded clones.

V gene: TRBV9
clone size: -
D gene: TRBD2
J gene: TRBJ2-4
CDR3 protein: ASSVAAGGTKNIQY

V gene: TRBV28
clone size: once
D gene: -
J gene: TRBJ1-3
CDR3 protein: ASRPPSSSGNTIY

V gene: TRBV5-6
clone size: -
D gene: -
J gene: TRBJ2-1
CDR3 protein: ASSPLTIWGVEDNEQF

V gene: TRBV11-3
clone size: -
D gene: -
J gene: TRBJ2-7
CDR3 protein: ASSFSTESSYEQY

V gene: TRBV9
clone size: -
D gene: -
J gene: TRBJ1-1
CDR3 protein: ASSSFRNTEAF

V gene: TRBV9
clone size: -
D gene: TRBD1
J gene: TRBJ2-7
CDR3 protein: ASSARQGDYEQY

V gene: TRBV18
clone size: -
D gene: TRBD2
J gene: TRBJ2-1
CDR3 protein: ASSPKNAASGSSYNEQF

V gene: TRBV7-9
clone size: -
D gene: -
J gene: TRBJ1-2
CDR3 protein: ASSRYRDEGYGYT

V gene: TRBV27
clone size: -
D gene: -
J gene: TRBJ2-7
CDR3 protein: ASSLSPGHSYEQY

V gene: TRBV25-1
clone size: -
D gene: -
J gene: TRBJ1-4
CDR3 protein: ASSAQDEKLF

V gene: TRBV2
clone size: -
D gene: TRBD1
J gene: TRBJ2-7
CDR3 protein: ASNPGQGAEQY

V gene: TRBV5-1
clone size: -
D gene: TRBD2
J gene: TRBJ2-1
CDR3 protein: ASSSPGRATLNEQF

V gene: TRBV5-4
clone size: -
D gene: TRBD1
J gene: TRBJ2-7
CDR3 protein: ASSPRQGASEQY

V gene: TRBV5-8
clone size: -
D gene: TRBD1
J gene: TRBJ1-3
CDR3 protein: ASSILVGTGGSGNTIY

V gene: TRBV9
clone size: -
D gene: -
J gene: TRBJ1-1
CDR3 protein: ASSSGPSTEAF

V gene: TRBV28
clone size: -
D gene: -
J gene: TRBJ1-3
CDR3 protein: ASTRVGGRNTIY

V gene: TRBV7-2
clone size: -
D gene: -
J gene: TRBJ2-3
CDR3 protein: ASSATYLGTDTQY

V gene: TRBV5-1
clone size: -
D gene: TRBD1
J gene: TRBJ2-3
CDR3 protein: ASSPTGGGDTQY

V gene: TRBV4-1
clone size: -
D gene: -
J gene: TRBJ2-5
CDR3 protein: ASSQVLAETQY

V gene: TRBV19
clone size: -
D gene: -
J gene: TRBJ2-7
CDR3 protein: ASSPGTGPYEQY

V gene: TRBV11-3
clone size: -
D gene: TRBD1
J gene: TRBJ2-7
CDR3 protein: ASSRDRGSYEQY

V gene: TRBV5-1
clone size: -
D gene: -
J gene: TRBJ2-2
CDR3 protein: ASSFGGRELF

V gene: TRBV5-1
clone size: -
D gene: TRBD2
J gene: TRBJ2-2
CDR3 protein: ASSLLTSGNTGELF

V gene: TRBV5-8
clone size: few
D gene: -
J gene: TRBJ1-5
CDR3 protein: ASSLEVNQPQH

V gene: TRBV27
clone size: -
D gene: TRBD2
J gene: TRBJ2-6
CDR3 protein: ASSRVAGGNPSGANVLT

V gene: TRBV30
clone size: -
D gene: -
J gene: TRBJ1-5
CDR3 protein: AWSIGSNQPQH

V gene: TRBV7-9
clone size: -
D gene: -
J gene: TRBJ1-2
CDR3 protein: ASSLAGEDIYGYT

V gene: TRBV5-4
clone size: -
D gene: -
J gene: TRBJ1-1
CDR3 protein: ASSRQVVGNTEAF

V gene: TRBV4-1
clone size: -
D gene: -
J gene: TRBJ1-2
CDR3 protein: ASSQVGRANGYT

V gene: TRBV10-1
clone size: -
D gene: TRBD1
J gene: TRBJ2-1
CDR3 protein: ASSESGTGGKDEQF

V gene: TRBV5-1
clone size: -
D gene: -
J gene: TRBJ2-3
CDR3 protein: ASSFGTSLGDTQY

V gene: TRBV5-1
clone size: once
D gene: -
J gene: TRBJ2-5
CDR3 protein: ASSLAGGETQY

V gene: TRBV10-3
clone size: -
D gene: TRBD1
J gene: TRBJ1-2
CDR3 protein: AIAGTGGVGDGYT

V gene: TRBV11-3
clone size: -
D gene: TRBD1
J gene: TRBJ2-5
CDR3 protein: ASSLGTGTSQETQY

V gene: TRBV7-2
clone size: -
D gene: TRBD2
J gene: TRBJ2-7
CDR3 protein: ASSLSGTSVHEQY

V gene: TRBV7-9
clone size: once
D gene: -
J gene: TRBJ1-5
CDR3 protein: ASSLAEGGNQPQH

V gene: TRBV2
clone size: -
D gene: TRBD1
J gene: TRBJ1-5
CDR3 protein: ASREGTGDPQH

V gene: TRBV7-6
clone size: -
D gene: -
J gene: TRBJ2-1
CDR3 protein: ASSPGPGAPNNEQF

V gene: TRBV5-1
clone size: -
D gene: -
J gene: TRBJ2-7
CDR3 protein: ASSSGYLLGQY

V gene: TRBV19
clone size: -
D gene: TRBD1
J gene: TRBJ2-5
CDR3 protein: ASSPGTGGTETQY

V gene: TRBV2
clone size: -
D gene: TRBD1
J gene: TRBJ1-6
CDR3 protein: ASSSYGQGPINSPLH

V gene: TRBV7-9
clone size: -
D gene: -
J gene: TRBJ1-2
CDR3 protein: ASSLEYRGYT

V gene: TRBV10-1
clone size: -
D gene: -
J gene: TRBJ2-3
CDR3 protein: ASSDPSTDTQY

V gene: TRBV19
clone size: once
D gene: -
J gene: TRBJ1-5
CDR3 protein: ASSINRIGGVNQPQH

V gene: TRBV19
clone size: -
D gene: TRBD1
J gene: TRBJ2-5
CDR3 protein: ASGTGGAQTQY

V gene: TRBV27
clone size: -
D gene: -
J gene: TRBJ2-6
CDR3 protein: ASSWTQTSPGANVLT